The 24 T cell receptor beta chains below come from one sample, sequenced in a study of a mutant IDH1 vaccine in newly diagnosed glioma. No antigen has been assigned to these receptors. The repertoire was sequenced with immunoSEQ multiplex PCR; TCRdb's copy has only in-frame clones and lacks some. Among about 56,000 clones listed, roughly 76% were seen once. This sample's time point: week 47, end of study. Every single dose of the vaccine, 300 ug of mutant IDH1 20-mer peptide, came with topical imiquimod. The source material was PBMCs, sampled from a glioma patient whose treatment included an IDH1 peptide vaccine. All receptors derive from a man in his fifties with glioma.

This rearrangement joins TRBV5-4 to TRBJ2-6; TRBD1 might be the D (5 bases). The CDR3 has 15 residues. Germline V gene sequence: CDR1 SGHNT, CDR2 YYREEE (reference sequence). Trimming removed 5 bases from V and 0 bases from J, with 9 bases in between. The CDR3 DNA is TGTGCCAGCAGTACACAGGTCTCTGGGGCCAACGTCCTGACTTTC. It encodes CASSTQVSGANVLTF.

The rearrangement joins TRBV6-5 to TRBJ1-2; tentatively, D is TRBD1 (5 bases). Trimming left V 6 bases short and J 1 base short, with 9 bases between. CDR1 MNHEY and CDR2 SVGAGI come from the germline V gene. The CDR3 loop spans 13 amino acids. The CDR3 sequence is CASSDSYNYGYTF. The CDR3 DNA follows: TGTGCCAGCAGCGACAGCTATAACTATGGCTACACCTTC.

The genes are TRBV7-9 and TRBJ1-5; no clear D gene. The CDR3 is made up of 14 amino acids. Germline CDR1 is SEHNR and CDR2 is FQNEAQ (reference sequence). Deletions cut 8 bases from V and 0 bases from J, with 11 bases between. DNA of the CDR3: TGTGCCAGCGGAAAAGAAAATAGCAATCAGCCCCAGCATTTT. It specifies CASGKENSNQPQHF.

The chain has TRBV5-6 and TRBJ2-7, with 9 nucleotides matching TRBD1. V lost 3 bases and J lost 3; bases outside the gene matches: 7. Germline V gives CDR1 SGHDT, CDR2 YYEEEE. CDR3 size: 15 residues. The CDR3 region has the DNA TGTGCCAGCAGCTCCGGGACAGGGAGTTTCTACGAGCAGTACTTC. It codes for CASSSGTGSFYEQYF.

This chain uses TRBV2 with TRBJ1-1, with D perhaps TRBD1 (5 bases). V shed 5 bases and J shed 0 bases, with 16 bases lying between them. This CDR3 spans 16 amino acids. Germline loops: CDR1 SNHLY, CDR2 FYNNEI. The CDR3 region has the DNA TGTGCCAGCAGTCGGCAGGGAAGGGGTATGAACACTGAAGCTTTCTTT. Protein sequence: CASSRQGRGMNTEAFF.

The chain employs TRBV4-1 and TRBJ1-5; tentative D call: TRBD1 (5 bases). CDR1 is MGHRA and CDR2 is YSYEKL in the germline V gene. CDR3 length: 14 residues. Trimming took 0 bases from V and 7 from J, leaving 10 bases between them. The CDR3 coding sequence is TGCGCCAGCAGCCAAGATTCGGGGCCCCAGCCCCAGCATTTT. The encoded protein is CASSQDSGPQPQHF.

This clone showed up just once. The V and J genes are TRBV6-4 and TRBJ2-2; 7 positions match TRBD1. This CDR3 is 14 amino acids long. V lost 8 bases, J lost 1 base, and 4 bases stayed unmatched. From germline, CDR1 is MRHNA and CDR2 SNTAGT. The CDR3 sequence: CASRGQWNTGELFF. CDR3 nucleotides: TGTGCCAGCCGGGGACAGTGGAACACCGGGGAGCTGTTTTTT.

The genes are TRBV27 and TRBJ1-5, with a weak D call TRBD1 (5 bases). The V and J ends lost 5 bases and 3 bases respectively, with 11 bases between them. The V gene's germline CDR1 is MNHEY and CDR2 SMNVEV (reference sequence). This CDR3 comprises 14 residues. CDR3 sequence (DNA): TGTGCCAGCAGTCTCGGGGCCCTCAATCAGCCCCAGCATTTT. It codes for CASSLGALNQPQHF.

V usage is TRBV12-5 and J usage is TRBJ2-4; D gene unclear. This CDR3 region has 16 residues. Germline assignment: CDR1 LGHNT and CDR2 FRNRAP. V lost 0 bases, J lost 0 bases, and 9 bases lay in between. The CDR3 spells CASGLVLMGAKNIQYF. CDR3 DNA: TGTGCTAGTGGTTTGGTGCTGATGGGAGCCAAAAACATTCAGTACTTC.

This sequence joins TRBV7-6 and TRBJ2-7, with D perhaps matching TRBD1 (5 bases). Trimming took off 3 bases at V and 4 bases at J, with 16 bases between the two ends. Germline CDR1 SGHVS, CDR2 FNYEAQ. This CDR3 region has 15 residues. The CDR3 spells CASSLGQGTLYEQYF. The CDR3 nucleotides read TGTGCCAGCAGCTTGGGGCAGGGCACCTTATACGAGCAGTACTTC.

This chain uses TRBV7-2 with TRBJ2-1; a possible D gene is TRBD1 (6 bases). Germline V gene lookup returns CDR1 SGHTA and CDR2 FQGNSA. This CDR3 is 15 amino acids long. The ends were cut back, 5 bases at V and 7 bases at J, with 18 bases in the middle. For the CDR3, the DNA is TGTGCCAGCAGCCCTACAGGTCTCACAGGGAATGAGCAGTTCTTC. It encodes CASSPTGLTGNEQFF.

V gene TRBV6-5 combines with J gene TRBJ2-5; D unresolved. V gave up 8 bases and J gave up 2 bases, with 12 bases separating them. The CDR3 loop spans 13 amino acids. Per the germline V gene, CDR1 is MNHEY and CDR2 is SVGAGI. DNA of the CDR3: TGTGCCAGCTCAACAAGGTCTCAAGAGACCCAGTACTTC. Amino acids: CASSTRSQETQYF.

The rearrangement joins TRBV13 to TRBJ2-1; 7 bases fit TRBD1. The CDR3 has 15 residues. Germline V gives CDR1 PRHDT, CDR2 FYEKMQ (reference sequence). The trim removed 5 bases at V and 5 bases at J, leaving 9 bases unmatched. The CDR3 DNA reads as TGTGCCAGCAGCCTGTTGAGGGGGCTCAACAATGAGCAGTTCTTC. Its translation: CASSLLRGLNNEQFF.

Only a few counts were recorded for this clone. This chain links TRBV6-1 with TRBJ1-1, with D unclear. CDR3 size: 13 residues. Looked up from germline, CDR1 is MNHNS and CDR2 is SASEGT. V was clipped by 6 bases and J by 3 bases, with 11 bases between them. The CDR3, as DNA: TGTGCCAGCAGACAACACCGGGACACTGAAGCTTTCTTT. This sequence encodes CASRQHRDTEAFF.

The J gene is TRBJ2-6, the V gene TRBV10-3; D may be TRBD1 (6 bases). V shed 3 bases and J shed 0 bases, with 15 bases lying between them. The CDR3 has 18 residues. Germline V gene sequence: CDR1 ENHRY, CDR2 SYGVKD. The CDR3 is CAISDYVRGNSGANVLTF. In DNA, the CDR3 is TGTGCCATCAGTGACTACGTGAGGGGGAACTCTGGGGCCAACGTCCTGACTTTC.

The DNA for the CDR3 is TGCGCCAGCAGCTTGGGGACGGGGGGCACCACAGATACGCAGTATTTT. It yields the protein CASSLGTGGTTDTQYF. The V gene is TRBV5-1, the J gene TRBJ2-3; a possible D gene is TRBD2 (7 bases). The CDR3 is made up of 16 amino acids. The germline gives CDR1 SGHRS, CDR2 YFSETQ. Trimming took 0 bases from V and 2 from J, leaving 13 bases between them.

V usage is TRBV7-6 and J usage is TRBJ2-7; unclear D gene. Germline V CDR1 and CDR2: SGHVS, FNYEAQ. The CDR3 spans 15 residues. The ends were cut back, 0 bases at V and 4 bases at J, with 13 bases in the middle. For the CDR3, the DNA is TGTGCCAGCAGCTTAGCAGGCAGGTTAAGGTACGAGCAGTACTTC. It specifies CASSLAGRLRYEQYF. The full variable domain, in which reference TRBV7-6 and TRBJ2-7 provide the parts outside the CDR3, is GAGVSQSPRYKVTKRGQDVALRCDPISGHVSLYWYRQALGQGPEFLTYFNYEAQQDKSGLPNDRFSAERPEGSISTLTIQRTEQRDSAMYRCASSLAGRLRYEQYFGPGTRLTVT.

The rearrangement links TRBV5-1 to TRBJ1-1; D not resolved. The CDR3 contains 14 residues. Germline V CDR1 and CDR2: SGHRS, YFSETQ. V dropped 4 bases and J dropped 1 base, with 11 bases sitting between them. The CDR3 region has the DNA TGCGCCAGCAGCCGAGAAAAGCCGAACACTGAAGCTTTCTTT. Protein: CASSREKPNTEAFF.

For the CDR3, the DNA is TGTGCCAGCAGCGAAGCCCACAGCAGCGTAAGTAGGAGGAATGAGCAGTTCTTC. Residues: CASSEAHSSVSRRNEQFF. The chain has TRBV9 and TRBJ2-1; tentatively, D is TRBD2 (5 bases). The CDR3 loop spans 18 amino acids. V gave up 3 bases and J gave up 7 bases, with 26 bases separating them. Per the germline V gene, CDR1 is SGDLS and CDR2 is YYNGEE.

CDR3 region: CASSDGDRGSNQPQHF. CDR3 nucleotide sequence: TGTGCCAGCAGCGACGGCGACAGGGGTTCCAATCAGCCCCAGCATTTT. This chain connects TRBV7-2 to TRBJ1-5, with 8 bases matching TRBD1. Germline values: CDR1 SGHTA, CDR2 FQGNSA. This CDR3 has 16 amino acids. The V segment lost 5 bases and the J segment 3 bases; nucleotides outside the gene matches: 9.

This clone was seen only a few times. The chain links TRBV18 to TRBJ1-5; D not resolved. The V gene lost 6 bases and the J gene lost 5 bases, with 11 bases spanning the gap. The CDR3 length is 13 residues. The V gene's germline CDR1 is KGHSH and CDR2 LQKENI. The CDR3 region has the DNA TGTGCCAGCTCCCGCGACGGGGATCAGCCCCAGCATTTT. Translated: CASSRDGDQPQHF.

The genes are TRBV11-2 and TRBJ2-7, with unresolved D. V dropped 1 base and J dropped 6 bases, with 7 bases sitting between them. The CDR3 covers 12 residues. The germline V gene encodes CDR1 SGHAT and CDR2 FQNNGV. The CDR3 bases are TGTGCCAGCAGCTTAGCAGGCACCGAGCAGTACTTC. It yields the protein CASSLAGTEQYF.

J is TRBJ2-7 and V is TRBV13, with 9 nucleotides matching TRBD2. The CDR3 spans 18 residues. The J segment lost 0 bases and the V segment lost 0 bases, leaving 9 bases of the junction unmatched. Germline CDR1 is PRHDT and CDR2 is FYEKMQ (reference sequence). The chain's CDR3 is CASSLGLRAGGLSYEQYF. The CDR3 DNA follows: TGTGCCAGCAGCTTAGGCCTCAGGGCGGGGGGGCTCTCCTACGAGCAGTACTTC.

This chain uses TRBV30 with TRBJ1-5; maybe TRBD1 (6 bases). The V end lost 3 bases, the J end lost 4 bases, and 16 bases lay between the germline ends. In germline, CDR1 is GTSNPN, CDR2 SVGIG (reference sequence). This CDR3 contains 15 residues. The CDR3 loop reads CAWRAPLGANQPQHF. For the CDR3, the DNA is TGTGCCTGGAGGGCTCCTTTGGGGGCAAATCAGCCCCAGCATTTT.